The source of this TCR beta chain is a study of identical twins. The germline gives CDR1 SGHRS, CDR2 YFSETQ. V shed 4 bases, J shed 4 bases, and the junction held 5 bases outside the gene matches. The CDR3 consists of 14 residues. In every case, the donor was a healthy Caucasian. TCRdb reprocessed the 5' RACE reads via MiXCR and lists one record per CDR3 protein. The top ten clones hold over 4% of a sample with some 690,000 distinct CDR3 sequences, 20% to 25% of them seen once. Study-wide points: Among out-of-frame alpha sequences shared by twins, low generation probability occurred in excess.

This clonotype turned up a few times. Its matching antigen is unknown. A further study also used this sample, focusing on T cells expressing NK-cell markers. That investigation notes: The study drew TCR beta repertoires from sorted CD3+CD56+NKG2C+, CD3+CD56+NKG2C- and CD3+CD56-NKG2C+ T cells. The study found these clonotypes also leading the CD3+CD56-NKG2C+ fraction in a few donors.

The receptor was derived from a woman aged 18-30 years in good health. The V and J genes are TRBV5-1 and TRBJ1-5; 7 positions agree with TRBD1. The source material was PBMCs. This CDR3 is CASSPGTVNQPQHF. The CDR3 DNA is TGCGCCAGCAGCCCGGGGACAGTGAATCAGCCCCAGCATTTT.